This T cell receptor (beta chain) was retrieved from a study of blood T cell repertoires in COVID-19. Overall study: PBMCs, B-cell-depleted T cells, or T cells were the source of the cDNA or gDNA that made up the material.

Study processing details: How many nucleated cells were present was estimated from reference gene primer amplification. Libraries were prepared by immunoSEQ multiplex PCR; TCRdb keeps only in-frame clonotypes and omits some of them. V, J and clone size reflect that table, while D and trimming were determined from the DNA. The table records 95,000 to 100,000 clones, roughly four fifths of them present only once. In germline, CDR1 is ENHRY, CDR2 SYGVKD. The CDR3 covers 16 residues. V was clipped by 0 bases and J by 3 bases; unmatched bases: 3. The sequenced sample consisted of peripheral blood. The sequence derives from a human donor in a cohort sampled during active COVID-19. V usage is TRBV10-3 and J usage is TRBJ2-5, with 11 bases aligning to TRBD2. CDR3 in amino acids: CAISESHSGGEETQYF. CDR3 in DNA: TGTGCCATCAGTGAGTCTCATAGCGGGGGGGAAGAGACCCAGTACTTC.